The clone carrying this T cell receptor beta chain showed up just a few times. V lost 6 bases and J 0 bases, leaving 14 bases between the germline ends. The CDR3 runs 15 residues. Germline V gene data show CDR1 as SEHNR and CDR2 as FQNEAQ (reference sequence). The data are from a study of cytomegalovirus exposure and HLA in healthy donors. The PCR used 60 Vbeta and 13 Jbeta primers. The table came from immunoSEQ multiplex PCR; TCRdb's copy has only in-frame clones and leaves some out. The sample holds approximately 100,000 clones, 10% seen once. The TCR sequence derives from a man in his forties in good health and CMV-seropositive. The sequenced sample consisted of PBMCs. V usage is TRBV7-9 and J usage is TRBJ1-1; D may be TRBD1 (5 bases). CDR3 sequence: CASRAGMGMNTEAFF. The CDR3 nucleotides read TGTGCCAGCAGAGCAGGGATGGGGATGAACACTGAAGCTTTCTTT.